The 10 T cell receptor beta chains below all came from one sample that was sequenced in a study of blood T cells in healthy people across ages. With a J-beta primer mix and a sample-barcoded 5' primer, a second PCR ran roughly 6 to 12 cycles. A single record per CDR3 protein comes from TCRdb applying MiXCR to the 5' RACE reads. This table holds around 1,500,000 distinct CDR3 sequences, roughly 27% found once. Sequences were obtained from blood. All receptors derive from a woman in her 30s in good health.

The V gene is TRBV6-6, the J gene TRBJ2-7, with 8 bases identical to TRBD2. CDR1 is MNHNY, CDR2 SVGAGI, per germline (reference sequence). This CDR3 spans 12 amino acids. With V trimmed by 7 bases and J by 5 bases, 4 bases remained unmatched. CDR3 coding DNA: TGTGCCAGCAAAACGGGGGGGAACGAGCAGTACTTC. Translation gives CASKTGGNEQYF.

In DNA, the CDR3 is TGTGCCAGCAGCTTATCCGAATTTTATAGCAATCAGCCCCAGCATTTT. It specifies CASSLSEFYSNQPQHF. V is TRBV7-8 and J is TRBJ1-5, with unresolved D. This CDR3 contains 16 residues. Trimming pared 2 bases from V and 0 bases from J, leaving 11 bases between. Germline CDR1 and CDR2: SGHVS and FQNEAQ.

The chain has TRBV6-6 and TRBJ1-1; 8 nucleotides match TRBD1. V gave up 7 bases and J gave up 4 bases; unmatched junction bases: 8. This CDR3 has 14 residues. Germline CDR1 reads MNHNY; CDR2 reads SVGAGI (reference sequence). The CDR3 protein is CASTPGRGLTEAFF. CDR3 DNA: TGTGCCAGCACCCCGGGCAGGGGGCTCACTGAAGCTTTCTTT.

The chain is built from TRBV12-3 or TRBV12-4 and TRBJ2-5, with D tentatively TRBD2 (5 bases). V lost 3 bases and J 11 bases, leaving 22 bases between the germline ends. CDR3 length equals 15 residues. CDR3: CASSFGLQGGNEQYF. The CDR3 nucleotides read TGTGCCAGCAGTTTTGGGCTCCAAGGAGGCAATGAGCAGTACTTC.

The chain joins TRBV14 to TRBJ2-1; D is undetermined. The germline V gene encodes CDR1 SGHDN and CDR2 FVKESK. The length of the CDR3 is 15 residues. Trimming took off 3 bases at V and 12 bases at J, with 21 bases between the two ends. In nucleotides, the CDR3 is TGTGCCAGCAGCCACGGCTTTCTCGGCTATAAGGCGCAGTTCTTC. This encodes CASSHGFLGYKAQFF.

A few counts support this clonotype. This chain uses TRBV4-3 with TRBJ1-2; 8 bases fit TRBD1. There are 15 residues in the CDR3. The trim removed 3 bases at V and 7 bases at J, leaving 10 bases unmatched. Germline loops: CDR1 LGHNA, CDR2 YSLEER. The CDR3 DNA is TGCGCCAGCAGCCACAGACAGGGGAGCGCCGCTGGCTACACCTTC. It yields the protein CASSHRQGSAAGYTF.

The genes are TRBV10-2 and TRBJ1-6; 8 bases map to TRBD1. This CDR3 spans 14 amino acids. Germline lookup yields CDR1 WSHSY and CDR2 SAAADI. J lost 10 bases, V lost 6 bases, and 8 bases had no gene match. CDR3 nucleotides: TGCGCCAGCAGGGACCCGGACAGGGACTCACCCCTCCACTTT. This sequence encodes CASRDPDRDSPLHF.

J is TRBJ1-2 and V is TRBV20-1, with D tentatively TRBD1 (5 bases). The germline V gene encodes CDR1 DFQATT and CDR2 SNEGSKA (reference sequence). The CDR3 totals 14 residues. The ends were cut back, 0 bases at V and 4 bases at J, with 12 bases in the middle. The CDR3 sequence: CSARDQGLGYGYTF. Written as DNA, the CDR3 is TGCAGTGCTAGAGATCAGGGATTGGGCTATGGCTACACCTTC.

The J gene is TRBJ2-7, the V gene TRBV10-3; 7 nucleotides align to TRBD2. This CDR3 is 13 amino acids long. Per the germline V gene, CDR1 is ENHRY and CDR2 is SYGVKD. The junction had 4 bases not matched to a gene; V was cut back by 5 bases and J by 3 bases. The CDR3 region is CAISPSGNYEQYF. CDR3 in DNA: TGTGCCATCAGTCCTAGCGGAAACTACGAGCAGTACTTC.

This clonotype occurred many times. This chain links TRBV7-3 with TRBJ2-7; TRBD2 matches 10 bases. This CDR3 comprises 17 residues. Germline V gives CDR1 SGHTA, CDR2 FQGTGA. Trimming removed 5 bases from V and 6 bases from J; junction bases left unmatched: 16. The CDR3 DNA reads TGTGCCAGCAGCCCCAGAGCGGGGGGGCCGAAGGAAGGCGAGCAGTACTTC. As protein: CASSPRAGGPKEGEQYF.